The present TCR beta chain was sequenced within a study of CD8 T cells in ankylosing spondylitis. The study's findings and limits: Matched synovial fluid from ankylosing spondylitis patients was reported to be enriched for disease-linked clones.

CDR3 length equals 12 residues. V gave up 0 bases and J gave up 2 bases, with 2 bases separating them. CDR1 is MNHNY and CDR2 is SVGAGI in the germline V gene (reference sequence). This clonotype has ten or more counts. Its antigen is unknown. In TCRdb, the 5' RACE reads were re-called with MiXCR into one record per CDR3 protein. In the table there are over 200,000 distinct CDR3 sequences, roughly a tenth of which are singletons. Sequencing was carried out using blood, either unsorted or a sorted T cell fraction (not recorded which). This TCR came from a male donor with ankylosing spondylitis or in good health (not recorded which). This chain links TRBV6-6 with TRBJ2-7; D not certain. The CDR3 region is CASSYSTYEQYF. CDR3 sequence (DNA): TGTGCCAGCAGTTACTCCACCTACGAGCAGTACTTC.